These 13 T cell receptor beta chains were sequenced from one sample in a study of T cells in Graves' hyperthyroidism and ophthalmopathy. Amplification yielded TCR beta CDR3 regions, with RNA transcripts as the source. With the HTBI primer set, the TCR CDR3 went through a first round of RT-PCR. TCRdb reprocessed the multiplex PCR reads via MiXCR and lists one record per CDR3 protein. The sample gives roughly 280,000 distinct CDR3 sequences, around 20% of which show up once; 64% is in the top ten. What was sequenced was blood. All receptors derive from a man under 40 with Graves' ophthalmopathy.

CDR3 region: CASSITGKETQYF. Here the CDR3 DNA reads TGTGCCAGTAGTATCACTGGGAAAGAGACCCAGTACTTC. The gene calls are TRBV19 and TRBJ2-5; D is undetermined. This CDR3 region has 13 residues. Germline V gives CDR1 LNHDA, CDR2 SQIVND (reference sequence). V lost 3 bases and J 3 bases, leaving 8 bases between the germline ends. Variable domain in full (rest from reference TRBV19 and TRBJ2-5): DGGITQSPKYLFRKEGQNVTLSCEQNLNHDAMYWYRQDPGQGLRLIYYSQIVNDFQKGDIAEGYSVSREKKESFPLTVTSAQKNPTAFYLCASSITGKETQYFGPGTRLLVL.

The chain is built from TRBV20-1 and TRBJ2-7, with D maybe TRBD2 (5 bases). Trimming took 2 bases from V and 7 from J, leaving 15 bases between them. Germline CDR1 and CDR2: DFQATT and SNEGSKA (reference sequence). This CDR3 is built from 13 residues. The CDR3 region has the DNA TGCAGTGCTAGAATGATTGAAGGGAGAGAGCAGTACTTC. Translation: CSARMIEGREQYF.

This chain joins TRBV12-5 and TRBJ1-4; TRBD1 is a possible D gene (5 bases). Per the germline V gene, CDR1 is LGHNT and CDR2 is FRNRAP. Trimming left V 6 bases short and J 4 bases short, with 15 bases between. The CDR3 has 15 amino acids. The CDR3 coding sequence is TGTGCTAGTGGGCCCCTTGACAGACGTAATGAAAAACTGTTTTTT. This encodes CASGPLDRRNEKLFF.

This clonotype was detected ten times or more. The chain uses TRBV20-1 and TRBJ1-1; D is undetermined. CDR1 and CDR2 (germline): DFQATT, SNEGSKA (reference sequence). Trimming took off 1 base at V and 5 bases at J, with 11 bases between the two ends. CDR3 length equals 13 residues. CDR3 sequence (DNA): TGCAGTGCTAGAGGTCAGAGGGAGACTGAAGCTTTCTTT. This translates into CSARGQRETEAFF.

The chain is built from TRBV24-1 and TRBJ1-2; no clear D gene. This CDR3 has 11 residues. Looked up from germline, CDR1 is KGHDR and CDR2 is SFDVKD. V was pared by 6 bases and J by 7 bases, with 8 bases between. This CDR3 is CATSQSGGYTF. CDR3 nucleotide sequence: TGTGCCACCAGTCAGTCAGGTGGCTACACCTTC.

This clonotype was picked up a small number of times. The rearrangement links TRBV5-1 to TRBJ2-7; 10 bases are a match to TRBD1. J lost 4 bases, V lost 4 bases, and 8 bases had no gene match. Germline V gene lookup returns CDR1 SGHRS and CDR2 YFSETQ. This CDR3 is 15 amino acids long. The CDR3 sequence: CASSLLTGGGYEQYF. The CDR3 DNA is TGCGCCAGCAGCCTTTTGACAGGGGGCGGGTACGAGCAGTACTTC.

Ten or more counts support this clonotype. The V and J genes are TRBV28 and TRBJ1-1; 8 positions agree with TRBD1. With V trimmed by 5 bases and J by 5 bases, 16 bases remained unmatched. Germline CDR1 reads MDHEN; CDR2 reads SYDVKM. The CDR3 is made up of 17 amino acids. The CDR3 coding sequence is TGTGCCAGCAGTCCATATCTCCAGGGGGCAAGTAGAACTGAAGCTTTCTTT. Protein: CASSPYLQGASRTEAFF. Based on the CDR3 plus reference TRBV28 and TRBJ1-1, the full variable domain is DVKVTQSSRYLVKRTGEKVFLECVQDMDHENMFWYRQDPGLGLRLIYFSYDVKMKEKGDIPEGYSVSREKKERFSLILESASTNQTSMYLCASSPYLQGASRTEAFFGQGTRLTVV.

This clonotype has a handful of counts. The chain employs TRBV15 and TRBJ2-5, with 8 bases identical to TRBD2. The CDR3 loop spans 14 amino acids. V lost 6 bases, J lost 4 bases, and 7 bases stayed unmatched. Germline CDR1 LNHNV, CDR2 YYDKDF (reference sequence). The CDR3 DNA reads TGTGCCACCAGGGACGGGAGGGCCCTAGAGACCCAGTACTTC. Translated: CATRDGRALETQYF.

The table lists this clonotype with a few counts. This rearrangement joins TRBV7-3 to TRBJ1-1; D might be TRBD1 (5 bases). This CDR3 region has 14 residues. CDR1 is SGHTA, CDR2 FQGTGA, per germline. V lost 5 bases and J lost 4, with 14 bases in between. This chain's CDR3 is CASSPRRGSTEAFF. The CDR3 DNA reads TGTGCCAGCAGCCCCCGGCGGGGGAGCACTGAAGCTTTCTTT.

Comments on this clonotype: Given a much more abundant clone one base away, this may be a read error. This chain uses TRBV28 with TRBJ1-3; D might be TRBD1 (5 bases). The V gene's germline CDR1 is MDHEN and CDR2 SYDVKM. The CDR3 sequence is 16 residues long. This CDR3 is CASSLELGLSGNTVYF. In nucleotides, the CDR3 is TGTGCCAGCAGTTTAGAGCTGGGACTATCAGGAAACACCGTATATTTT.

In this sample, this clonotype turned up many times. The V gene is TRBV7-2, the J gene TRBJ2-7; possible D gene TRBD2, 5 bases. The V end was cut by 6 bases, the J end by 5 bases, with 11 bases between. Looked up from germline, CDR1 is SGHTA and CDR2 is FQGNSA. CDR3 length: 12 residues. In DNA form, the CDR3 reads TGTGCCAGCAGTCTCAGCGGCCACGAGCAGTACTTC. It encodes CASSLSGHEQYF.

This clonotype was counted ten times or more. The chain is built from TRBV30 and TRBJ2-5, with TRBD1 identical over 7 bases. With 3 bases clipped from V and 4 bases from J, the junction kept 8 bases outside the gene matches. The CDR3 has 14 residues. Germline CDR1 and CDR2: GTSNPN and SVGIG (reference sequence). For the CDR3, the DNA is TGTGCCTGGAGCCCGACAGGGATGGGAGAGACCCAGTACTTC. Encoded protein: CAWSPTGMGETQYF.

This clonotype was recorded many times. J is TRBJ2-7 and V is TRBV28; D possibly matches TRBD1 or TRBD2 (6 bases each). Trimming took 5 bases from V and 0 from J, leaving 14 bases between them. The CDR3 length is 15 residues. Per germline, CDR1 MDHEN and CDR2 SYDVKM. For the CDR3, the DNA is TGTGCCAGCAGTCCAGTGACGGGGGCCTCCTACGAGCAGTACTTC. Translation gives CASSPVTGASYEQYF.